This T cell receptor beta chain emerged from a study of graft-versus-host responses after intestinal transplantation. About the research overall: The recipients all started with anti-thymocyte globulin induction and then took tacrolimus and steroids for 2 to 4 years.

General study points: Early post-transplant HvG declines showed an association with peak circulating GvH clone levels.

Processing was applied to graft tissue in order to liberate intraepithelial and lamina propria lymphocytes. The protocol was immunoSEQ multiplex PCR, while the TCRdb copy is restricted to in-frame clones and leaves out a portion. This table holds roughly 27,000 clones, approximately 80% found once. To note about this clone: Its cognate antigen is unknown.

This receptor was obtained from a human patient who received an intestinal transplant, so some T cells may come from the graft donor. This sample comprised ileum tissue, obtained 98 days after intestinal transplantation.

DNA of the CDR3: TGTGCCAGCAGTTACGTAAACCGGGACAGGGTCTATGGCTACACCTTC. It encodes CASSYVNRDRVYGYTF. V and J are TRBV6-5 and TRBJ1-2, with 9 bases fitting TRBD1. Germline CDR1 is MNHEY and CDR2 is SVGAGI. After removal of 2 bases from V and 4 bases from J, the junction contained 8 bases not matched to a gene. This CDR3 has 16 amino acids.